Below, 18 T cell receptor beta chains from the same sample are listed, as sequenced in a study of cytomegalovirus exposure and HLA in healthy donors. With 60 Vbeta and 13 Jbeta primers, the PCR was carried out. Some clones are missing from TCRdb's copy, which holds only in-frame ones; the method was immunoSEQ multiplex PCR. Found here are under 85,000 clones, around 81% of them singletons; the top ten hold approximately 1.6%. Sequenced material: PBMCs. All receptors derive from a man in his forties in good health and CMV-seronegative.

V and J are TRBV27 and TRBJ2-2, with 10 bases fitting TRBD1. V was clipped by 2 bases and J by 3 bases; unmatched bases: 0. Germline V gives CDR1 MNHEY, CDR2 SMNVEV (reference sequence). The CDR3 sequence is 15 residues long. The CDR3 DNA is TGTGCCAGCAGTTTAGGGACAGGGGACACCGGGGAGCTGTTTTTT. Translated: CASSLGTGDTGELFF.

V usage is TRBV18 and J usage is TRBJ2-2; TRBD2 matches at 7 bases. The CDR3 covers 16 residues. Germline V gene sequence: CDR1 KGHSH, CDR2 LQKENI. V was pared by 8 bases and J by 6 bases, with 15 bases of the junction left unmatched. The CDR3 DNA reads TGTGCCAGCGGGACGGGAGGCCCACCCCAGCCCGGGGAGCTGTTTTTT. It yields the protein CASGTGGPPQPGELFF.

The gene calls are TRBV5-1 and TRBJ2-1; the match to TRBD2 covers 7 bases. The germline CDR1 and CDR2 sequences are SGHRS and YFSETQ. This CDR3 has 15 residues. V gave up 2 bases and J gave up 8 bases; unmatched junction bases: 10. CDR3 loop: CASSFVGGDRDEQFF. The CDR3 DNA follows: TGCGCCAGCAGCTTTGTTGGGGGGGACCGGGATGAGCAGTTCTTC.

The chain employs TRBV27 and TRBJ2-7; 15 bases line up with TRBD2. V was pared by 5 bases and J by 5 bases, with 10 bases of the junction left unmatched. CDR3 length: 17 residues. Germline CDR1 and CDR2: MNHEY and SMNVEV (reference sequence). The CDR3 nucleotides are TGTGCCAGCAGTCTCCCTCGGACTAGCGGGAGGGCCCACGAGCAGTACTTC. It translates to CASSLPRTSGRAHEQYF.

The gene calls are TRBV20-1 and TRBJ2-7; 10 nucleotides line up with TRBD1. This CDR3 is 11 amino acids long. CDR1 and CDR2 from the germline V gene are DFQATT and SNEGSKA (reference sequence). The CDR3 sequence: CRAGQGSEQYF. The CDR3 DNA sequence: TGCAGAGCGGGACAGGGGTCAGAGCAGTACTTC.

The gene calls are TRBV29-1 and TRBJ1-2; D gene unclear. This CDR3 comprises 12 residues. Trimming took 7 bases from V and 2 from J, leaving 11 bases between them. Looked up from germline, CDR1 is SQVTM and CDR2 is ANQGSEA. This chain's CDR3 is CSAGRGNYGYTF. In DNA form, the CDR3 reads TGCAGCGCCGGACGGGGAAACTATGGCTACACCTTC. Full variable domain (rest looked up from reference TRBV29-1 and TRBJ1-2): SAVISQKPSRDICQRGTSLTIQCQVDSQVTMMFWYRQQPGQSLTLIATANQGSEATYESGFVIDKFPISRPNLTFSTLTVSNMSPEDSSIYLCSAGRGNYGYTFGSGTRLTVV.

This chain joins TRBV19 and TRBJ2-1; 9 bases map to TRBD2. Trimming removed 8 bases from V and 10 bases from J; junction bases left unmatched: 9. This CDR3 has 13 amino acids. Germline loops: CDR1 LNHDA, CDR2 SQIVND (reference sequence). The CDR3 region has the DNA TGTGCCAGTTCATTCGGACTAGCGTTGGAGCAGTTCTTC. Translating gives CASSFGLALEQFF. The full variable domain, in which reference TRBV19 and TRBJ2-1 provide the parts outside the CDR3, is DGGITQSPKYLFRKEGQNVTLSCEQNLNHDAMYWYRQDPGQGLRLIYYSQIVNDFQKGDIAEGYSVSREKKESFPLTVTSAQKNPTAFYLCASSFGLALEQFFGPGTRLTVL.

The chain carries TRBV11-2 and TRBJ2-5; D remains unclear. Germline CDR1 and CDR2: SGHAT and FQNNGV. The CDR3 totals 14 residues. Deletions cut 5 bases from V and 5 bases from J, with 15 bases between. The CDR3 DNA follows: TGTGCCAGCAGCGACTCTAGGTCCTCCGAGACCCAGTACTTC. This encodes CASSDSRSSETQYF.

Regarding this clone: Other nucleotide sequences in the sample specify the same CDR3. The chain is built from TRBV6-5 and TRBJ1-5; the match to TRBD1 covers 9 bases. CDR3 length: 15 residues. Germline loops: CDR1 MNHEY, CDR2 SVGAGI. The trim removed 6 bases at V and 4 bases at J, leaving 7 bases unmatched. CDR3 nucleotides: TGTGCCAGCAGCCCGGGACAGGGAATAAATCAGCCCCAGCATTTT. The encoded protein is CASSPGQGINQPQHF.

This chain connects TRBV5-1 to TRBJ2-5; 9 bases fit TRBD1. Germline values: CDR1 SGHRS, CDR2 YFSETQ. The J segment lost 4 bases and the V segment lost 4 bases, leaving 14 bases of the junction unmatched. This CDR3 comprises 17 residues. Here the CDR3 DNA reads TGCGCCAGCAGCCAACCGGGACAGGGCATCTATAGAGAGACCCAGTACTTC. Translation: CASSQPGQGIYRETQYF. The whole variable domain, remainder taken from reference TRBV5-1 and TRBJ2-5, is KAGVTQTPRYLIKTRGQQVTLSCSPISGHRSVSWYQQTPGQGLQFLFEYFSETQRNKGNFPGRFSGRQFSNSRSEMNVSTLELGDSALYLCASSQPGQGIYRETQYFGPGTRLLVL.

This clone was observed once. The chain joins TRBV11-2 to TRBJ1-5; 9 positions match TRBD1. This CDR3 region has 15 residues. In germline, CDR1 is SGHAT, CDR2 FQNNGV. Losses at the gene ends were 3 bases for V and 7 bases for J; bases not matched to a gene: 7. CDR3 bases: TGTGCCAGCAGCTTGGGGACAGGGCTGCGCCAGCCCCAGCATTTT. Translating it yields CASSLGTGLRQPQHF.

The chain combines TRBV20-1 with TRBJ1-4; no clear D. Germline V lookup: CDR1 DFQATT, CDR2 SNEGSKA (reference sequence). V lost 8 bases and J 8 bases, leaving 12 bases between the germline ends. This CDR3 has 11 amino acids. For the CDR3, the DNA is TGCAGTCCCTCCCCGAGGGAAAAACTGTTTTTT. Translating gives CSPSPREKLFF.

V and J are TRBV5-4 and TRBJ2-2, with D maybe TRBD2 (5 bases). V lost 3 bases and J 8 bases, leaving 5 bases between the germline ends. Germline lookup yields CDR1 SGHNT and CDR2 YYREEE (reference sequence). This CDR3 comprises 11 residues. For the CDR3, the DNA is TGTGCCAGCAGCTCGGGGGGGGAGCTGTTTTTT. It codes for CASSSGGELFF.

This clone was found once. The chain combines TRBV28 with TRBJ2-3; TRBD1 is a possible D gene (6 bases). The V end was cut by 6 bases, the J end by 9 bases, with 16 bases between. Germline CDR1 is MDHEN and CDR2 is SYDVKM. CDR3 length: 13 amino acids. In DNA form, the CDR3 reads TGTGCCAGCAGCAGCGGACAGCTGGTAACGCAGTATTTT. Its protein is CASSSGQLVTQYF.

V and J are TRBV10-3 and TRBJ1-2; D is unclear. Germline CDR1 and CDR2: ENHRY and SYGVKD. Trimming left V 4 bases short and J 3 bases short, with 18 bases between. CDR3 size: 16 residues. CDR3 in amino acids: CAISGPPRAEDYGYTF. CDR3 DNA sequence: TGTGCCATCAGTGGGCCACCGCGGGCAGAAGACTATGGCTACACCTTC.

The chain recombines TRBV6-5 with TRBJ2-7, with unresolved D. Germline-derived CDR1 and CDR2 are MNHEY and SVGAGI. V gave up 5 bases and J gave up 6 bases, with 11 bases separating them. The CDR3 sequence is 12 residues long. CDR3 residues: CASSTASGEQYF. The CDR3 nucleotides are TGTGCCAGCAGTACAGCCTCAGGCGAGCAGTACTTC.

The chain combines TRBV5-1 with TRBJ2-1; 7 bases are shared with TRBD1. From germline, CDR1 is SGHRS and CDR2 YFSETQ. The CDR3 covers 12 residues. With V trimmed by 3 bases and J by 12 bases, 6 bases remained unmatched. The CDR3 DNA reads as TGCGCCAGCAGCTCCGGGACAGTGGGGCAGTTCTTC. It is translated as CASSSGTVGQFF. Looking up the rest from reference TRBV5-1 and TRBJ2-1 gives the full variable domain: KAGVTQTPRYLIKTRGQQVTLSCSPISGHRSVSWYQQTPGQGLQFLFEYFSETQRNKGNFPGRFSGRQFSNSRSEMNVSTLELGDSALYLCASSSGTVGQFFGPGTRLTVL.

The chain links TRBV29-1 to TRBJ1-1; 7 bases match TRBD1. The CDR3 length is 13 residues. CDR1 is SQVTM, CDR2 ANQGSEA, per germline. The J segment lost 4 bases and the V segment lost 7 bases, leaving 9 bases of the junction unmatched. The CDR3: CSGKSTGVTEAFF. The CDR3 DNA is TGCAGCGGGAAGTCAACAGGGGTCACTGAAGCTTTCTTT.